A single sample gave rise to the 16 T cell receptor beta chains below, sequenced in a study of blood T cells in healthy people across ages (dated by TCRdb to the mid-2010s). To prepare the library, 5' RACE was applied. The second PCR ran for about 6 to 12 cycles and used a J-beta primer mix along with a sample-barcoded 5' primer. TCRdb passed the public sequencing reads through fastp at Q25 and MiXCR, retaining productive beta sequences. Entries are consolidated by CDR3 protein sequence, retaining the most common genes and DNA. The sample table shows around 1,900,000 distinct CDR3 sequences, and about two fifths are seen once. 23% of the sample goes to the ten largest clones. Sequencing was performed on blood. The origin of the receptors is a human donor in good health.

The rearrangement uses TRBV11-2 and TRBJ2-2, with 10 bases identical to TRBD2. There are 16 residues in the CDR3. CDR1 and CDR2 (germline): SGHAT, FQNNGV. Trimming at V came to 2 bases and at J to 6 bases, leaving 6 bases not matched to a gene. CDR3 residues: CASSLLSGGAPGELFF. The CDR3 nucleotides read TGTGCCAGCAGCTTATTAAGCGGGGGGGCCCCCGGGGAGCTGTTTTTT.

The sample holds a few counts of this clonotype. The chain joins TRBV18 to TRBJ2-7, with D possibly called TRBD1 or TRBD2 (5 bases each). The CDR3 spans 18 residues. Germline V gene lookup returns CDR1 KGHSH and CDR2 LQKENI. V shed 2 bases and J shed 5 bases, with 25 bases lying between them. This CDR3 is CASSPTYSTGQDADEQYF. In DNA form, the CDR3 reads TGTGCCAGCTCACCAACATACTCTACGGGGCAAGATGCGGACGAGCAGTACTTC.

The chain joins TRBV20-1 to TRBJ2-3, with D tentatively TRBD1 (6 bases). CDR1 and CDR2 from the germline V gene are DFQATT and SNEGSKA (reference sequence). V lost 5 bases to trimming and J lost 3 bases, with 9 bases between them. This CDR3 spans 12 amino acids. CDR3 nucleotides: TGCAGTGCTTTCCAGGGGACAGATACGCAGTATTTT. The encoded protein is CSAFQGTDTQYF.

This clonotype was observed a few times. V and J are TRBV20-1 and TRBJ2-3, with D unresolved. V lost 2 bases and J 2 bases, leaving 11 bases between the germline ends. The CDR3 spans 14 residues. CDR1 DFQATT and CDR2 SNEGSKA come from the germline V gene (reference sequence). The CDR3 DNA sequence: TGCAGTGCTAGATTTGGAGCATACACAGATACGCAGTATTTT. This codes for CSARFGAYTDTQYF.

The gene calls are TRBV20-1 and TRBJ2-1, with TRBD2 matching over 11 bases. The germline CDR1 and CDR2 sequences are DFQATT and SNEGSKA (reference sequence). After removal of 6 bases from V and 1 base from J, the junction contained 8 bases not matched to a gene. This CDR3 comprises 16 residues. CDR3 in amino acids: CSAPPSGRTSYNEQFF. The DNA of the CDR3 is TGCAGTGCACCCCCTAGCGGGAGGACATCCTACAATGAGCAGTTCTTC.

The chain uses TRBV29-1 and TRBJ1-2, with D perhaps TRBD1 (5 bases). Trimming shortened V by 2 bases and J by 6 bases, and 16 bases separated the two germline ends. This CDR3 has 14 residues. Germline V gene data show CDR1 as SQVTM and CDR2 as ANQGSEA. The CDR3 sequence: CSVELIRQGDGYTF. Written as DNA, the CDR3 is TGCAGCGTTGAACTCATCCGGCAGGGCGATGGCTACACCTTC.

This clonotype has only a few counts. The chain carries TRBV5-1 and TRBJ2-7, with 10 nucleotides matching TRBD2. Losses at the gene ends were 5 bases for V and 3 bases for J; bases not matched to a gene: 8. The CDR3 sequence is 15 residues long. CDR1 and CDR2 (germline): SGHRS, YFSETQ. The CDR3 protein is CASSSQRGGLYEQYF. CDR3 nucleotides: TGCGCCAGCAGTTCTCAGCGGGGGGGCCTCTACGAGCAGTACTTC.

There are a few counts of this clonotype. The chain is built from TRBV14 and TRBJ2-5, with 9 nucleotides matching TRBD2. V was clipped by 4 bases and J by 4 bases; unmatched bases: 7. This CDR3 comprises 15 residues. Germline assignment: CDR1 SGHDN and CDR2 FVKESK. DNA of the CDR3: TGTGCCAGCAGCCCTGGGACTAGCAAAAGAGAGACCCAGTACTTC. Protein: CASSPGTSKRETQYF.

The V and J genes are TRBV6-6 and TRBJ2-1; possible D gene TRBD2, 5 bases. The J call is doubtful: the DNA matches TRBJ2-7 better. CDR1 is MNHNY and CDR2 is SVGAGI in the germline V gene (reference sequence). CDR3 length: 13 residues. For the CDR3, the DNA is TGTGCCAGCAGTGACAACGGGGCCTACGAGCAGTACTTC. It is translated as CASSDNGAYEQYF.

J is TRBJ2-7 and V is TRBV7-9, with 8 bases that match TRBD1. CDR3 length: 15 residues. Germline CDR1 reads SEHNR; CDR2 reads FQNEAQ (reference sequence). V gave up 5 bases and J gave up 3 bases; unmatched junction bases: 9. The CDR3 DNA sequence: TGTGCCAGCAGCGCCGGACAGGGACGACGCTACGAGCAGTACTTC. Translation: CASSAGQGRRYEQYF.

On this clonotype itself: Being one base from a much bigger clone, this may be a read error. The rearrangement links TRBV11-3 to TRBJ1-2; D is possibly TRBD1 (6 bases). The CDR3 is 15 residues long. Looked up from germline, CDR1 is SGHNT and CDR2 is YENEEA. In DNA, the CDR3 is TGTGCCAGCAGCATAGAGCACAGGGAAGAGGGTGGCTACACCTTC. This gives the protein CASSIEHREEGGYTF.

This clonotype has more than one count but fewer than ten. The chain is built from TRBV21-1 and TRBJ1-5; the table's D call TRBD1 went unverified against the DNA. TRBV21-1 is flagged as a pseudogene. The CDR3 spans 15 residues. Written as DNA, the CDR3 is TGTGCCAGCCCTCACAGGGCTATATCGAGTCAGCCCCAGCATTTT. This sequence encodes CASPHRAISSQPQHF.

V usage is TRBV27 and J usage is TRBJ1-5; D is ambiguous. The CDR3 has 13 residues. Trimming took 5 bases from V and 4 from J, leaving 9 bases between them. The germline gives CDR1 MNHEY, CDR2 SMNVEV (reference sequence). CDR3 coding DNA: TGTGCCAGCAGTATCAGGTGGAATCAGCCCCAGCATTTT. It specifies CASSIRWNQPQHF.

A few counts support this clonotype. J is TRBJ1-2 and V is TRBV20-1; TRBD1 might be the D (5 bases). Germline values: CDR1 DFQATT, CDR2 SNEGSKA (reference sequence). The CDR3 loop spans 13 amino acids. Trimming pared 3 bases from V and 4 bases from J, leaving 12 bases between. The CDR3 sequence is CSASGGTSYGYTF. As DNA, the CDR3 is TGCAGTGCTAGTGGGGGAACATCCTATGGCTACACCTTC.

The chain recombines TRBV4-3 with TRBJ2-7; 7 bases agree with TRBD1. The V gene's germline CDR1 is LGHNA and CDR2 YSLEER. The CDR3 loop spans 15 amino acids. With V trimmed by 6 bases and J by 1 base, 9 bases remained unmatched. As DNA, the CDR3 is TGCGCCAGCAGGAACCAAAGACAGGGATCCTACGAGCAGTACTTC. This gives the protein CASRNQRQGSYEQYF.

For the CDR3, the DNA is TGCAGCGTTAAGGGGCGGGTGACCGATACGCAGTATTTT. Translated: CSVKGRVTDTQYF. The chain carries TRBV29-1 and TRBJ2-3; the D gene could be TRBD1 or TRBD2 (5 bases each). The CDR3 contains 13 residues. In germline, CDR1 is SQVTM, CDR2 ANQGSEA. V shed 5 bases and J shed 6 bases, with 15 bases lying between them.